This is a list of T cell receptor beta chains from one sample in a study of T-cell memory formation after mild COVID-19. Using its own MiXCR run on the 5' RACE reads, TCRdb lists one record per CDR3 protein. The sample contains about 390,000 distinct CDR3 sequences, 16% of which appear only once. Sequencing was carried out using PBMCs or a T cell subset sorted from them (not recorded which). Receptors were obtained from a man aged 18 to 29 who had mild COVID-19 (a few samples of this study predate the infection). Cell type and time point are not known. The CDR3 runs from the conserved cysteine through the conserved F or W. D genes are given only for firm matches. A clone size is listed for some rows: how often the clone was seen (once, few, many), or a class if it is expanded.

length	D	J	V	size	CDR3	DNA
15	NA	TRBJ1-5	TRBV2	NA	CASSDRTREVQPQHF	TGTGCCAGCAGTGACAGGACCCGAGAGGTCCAGCCCCAGCATTTT
16	NA	TRBJ1-1	TRBV7-2	few	CASSLEVGRRNTEAFF	TGTGCCAGCAGCTTAGAGGTCGGCCGGAGGAACACTGAAGCTTTCTTT
19	TRBD1	TRBJ2-4	TRBV12-3/TRBV12-4	few	CASSFFDRDPPLAKNIQYF	TGTGCCAGCAGTTTCTTTGACAGGGACCCACCTTTAGCCAAAAACATTCAGTACTTC
15	NA	TRBJ1-5	TRBV12-3/TRBV12-4	NA	CASSFRTGGNQPQHF	TGTGCCAGCAGTTTTAGAACTGGGGGCAATCAGCCCCAGCATTTT
15	TRBD2	TRBJ2-1	TRBV11-2	few	CASSAPGTSASEQFF	TGTGCCAGCAGCGCCCCCGGGACTAGTGCCAGTGAGCAGTTCTTC
15	TRBD1	TRBJ2-2	TRBV5-1	NA	CASSGGQQNTGELFF	TGCGCCAGCAGCGGGGGACAGCAGAACACCGGGGAGCTGTTTTTT
15	NA	TRBJ2-7	TRBV10-3	NA	CAISLGSQGSYEQYF	TGTGCCATCTCCCTCGGTTCCCAGGGCTCCTACGAGCAGTACTTC
12	NA	TRBJ2-1	TRBV15	NA	CATLYRVNEQFF	TGTGCCACCTTGTACAGGGTAAATGAGCAGTTCTTC
8	NA	TRBJ1-2	TRBV29-1	few	CSVNGYTF	TGCAGCGTAAATGGCTACACCTTC
16	NA	TRBJ2-2	TRBV12-3/TRBV12-4	few	CASSSRTALNTGELFF	TGTGCCAGCAGTTCAAGGACAGCTCTGAACACCGGGGAGCTGTTTTTT
14	NA	TRBJ1-2	TRBV7-8	few	CASSLSLGGYGYTF	TGTGCCAGCAGCCTGTCGCTGGGCGGCTATGGCTACACCTTC
14	NA	TRBJ1-4	TRBV4-3	few	CASSQIRGGEKLFF	TGCGCCAGCAGCCAAATCAGGGGTGGGGAAAAACTGTTTTTT
14	NA	TRBJ2-7	TRBV5-1	many	CASSPETGSREQYF	TGCGCCAGCAGCCCGGAAACGGGTAGTCGCGAGCAGTACTTC
13	NA	TRBJ2-5	TRBV6-2/TRBV6-3	few	CASSYGSWETQYF	TGTGCCAGCAGTTACGGTTCCTGGGAGACCCAGTACTTC
14	NA	TRBJ1-4	TRBV10-2	few	CASSDLGPNEKLFF	TGCGCCAGCAGTGATTTGGGGCCTAATGAAAAACTGTTTTTT
16	NA	TRBJ2-3	TRBV6-5	once	CATTTQGGGLTDTQYF	TGTGCCACCACCACCCAAGGAGGGGGACTCACAGATACGCAGTATTTT
14	NA	TRBJ2-3	TRBV27	NA	CASSFLGYTDTQYF	TGTGCCAGCAGTTTTCTCGGTTACACAGATACGCAGTATTTT
13	NA	TRBJ1-2	TRBV5-8	NA	CASSLRGIYGYTF	TGTGCCAGCAGCTTGAGAGGGATCTATGGCTACACCTTC
15	NA	TRBJ1-5	TRBV7-2	few	CASSEPPGTPLPQHF	TGTGCCAGCAGCGAACCCCCCGGGACACCTCTGCCCCAGCATTTT
14	TRBD1	TRBJ1-2	TRBV5-5	few	CASNKMTGGYGYTF	TGTGCCAGCAACAAAATGACAGGGGGCTATGGCTACACCTTC
13	NA	TRBJ1-2	TRBV28	few	CASIGTEDYGYTF	TGTGCCAGCATAGGTACAGAAGACTATGGCTACACCTTC
15	NA	TRBJ1-3	TRBV9	NA	CASSVETVSGNTIYF	TGTGCCAGCAGCGTAGAGACAGTCTCTGGAAACACCATATATTTT
15	NA	TRBJ2-2	TRBV6-2/TRBV6-3	NA	CASSLQGPRTGELFF	TGTGCCAGCAGCCTACAGGGCCCAAGGACCGGGGAGCTGTTTTTT
15	TRBD2	TRBJ2-7	TRBV5-1	few	CASSLEGGPSYEQYF	TGCGCCAGCAGCTTGGAGGGAGGGCCGTCCTACGAGCAGTACTTC
14	NA	TRBJ2-7	TRBV5-1	few	CASSWGTGRNEQYF	TGCGCCAGCAGCTGGGGGACTGGTCGAAACGAGCAGTACTTC
14	NA	TRBJ2-7	TRBV4-3	NA	CASSQGIRSYEQYF	TGCGCCAGCAGCCAAGGAATTCGATCCTACGAGCAGTACTTC